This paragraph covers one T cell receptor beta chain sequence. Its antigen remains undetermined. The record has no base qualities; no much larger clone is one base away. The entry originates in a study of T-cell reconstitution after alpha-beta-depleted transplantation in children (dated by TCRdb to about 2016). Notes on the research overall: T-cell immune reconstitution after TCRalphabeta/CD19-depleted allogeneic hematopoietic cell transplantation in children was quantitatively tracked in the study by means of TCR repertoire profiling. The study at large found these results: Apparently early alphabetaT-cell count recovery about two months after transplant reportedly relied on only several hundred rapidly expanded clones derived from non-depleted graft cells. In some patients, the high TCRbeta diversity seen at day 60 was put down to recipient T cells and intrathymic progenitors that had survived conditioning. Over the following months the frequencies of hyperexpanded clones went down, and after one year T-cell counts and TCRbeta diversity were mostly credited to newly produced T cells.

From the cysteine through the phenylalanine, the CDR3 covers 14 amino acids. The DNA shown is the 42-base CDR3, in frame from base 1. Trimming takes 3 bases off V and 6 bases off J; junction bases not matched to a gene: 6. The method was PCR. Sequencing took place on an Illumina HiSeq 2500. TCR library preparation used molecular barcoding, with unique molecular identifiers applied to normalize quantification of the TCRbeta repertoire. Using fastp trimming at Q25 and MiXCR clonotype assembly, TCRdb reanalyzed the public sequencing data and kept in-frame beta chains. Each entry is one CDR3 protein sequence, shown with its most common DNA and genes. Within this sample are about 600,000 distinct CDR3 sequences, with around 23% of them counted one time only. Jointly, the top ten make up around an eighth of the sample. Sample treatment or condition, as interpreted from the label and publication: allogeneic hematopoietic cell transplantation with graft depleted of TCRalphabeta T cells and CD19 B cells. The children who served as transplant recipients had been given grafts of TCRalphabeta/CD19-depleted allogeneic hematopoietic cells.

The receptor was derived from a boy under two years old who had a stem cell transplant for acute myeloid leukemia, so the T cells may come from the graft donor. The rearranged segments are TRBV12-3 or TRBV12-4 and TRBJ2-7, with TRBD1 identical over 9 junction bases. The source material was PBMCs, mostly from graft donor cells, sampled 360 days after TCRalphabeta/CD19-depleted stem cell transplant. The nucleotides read TGTGCCAGCAGTTTGACAGGGGGAATGGGCGAGCAGTACTTC. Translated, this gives CASSLTGGMGEQYF.